This entry lists 21 T cell receptor beta chains sequenced from one sample in a study of CD8+CD57+ T cells in acquired aplastic anemia. The template for TCR beta VDJ and CDR3 sequence profiling was genomic DNA. TCRdb processed the reads anew with MiXCR; each CDR3 protein has one entry. The repertoire holds some 180,000 distinct CDR3 sequences, with around half as singletons. The sequencing input was sorted CD4+, CD8+, or CD8+CD57+ T cells (not recorded which) from PBMCs. Source of these receptors: a human donor in good health.

This chain joins TRBV6-1 and TRBJ1-5; tentatively, D is TRBD1 (5 bases). This CDR3 region has 15 residues. The V gene lost 1 base and the J gene lost 5 bases, with 12 bases spanning the gap. Germline CDR1 is MNHNS and CDR2 is SASEGT. Here the CDR3 reads CASSEGGGGYQPQHF. Written as DNA, the CDR3 is TGTGCCAGCAGTGAAGGCGGGGGAGGCTATCAGCCCCAGCATTTT.

At least ten counts were recorded for this clonotype. The genes are TRBV11-2 and TRBJ2-1; 8 bases match TRBD1. This CDR3 region has 15 residues. V was clipped by 0 bases and J by 7 bases; unmatched bases: 5. Germline V gene sequence: CDR1 SGHAT, CDR2 FQNNGV. CDR3 bases: TGTGCCAGCAGCTTAGAGGGACAGGCTTTTAATGAGCAGTTCTTC. It encodes CASSLEGQAFNEQFF.

The chain couples TRBV15 to TRBJ1-1; TRBD1 might be the D (6 bases). V dropped 2 bases and J dropped 1 base, with 14 bases sitting between them. This CDR3 has 16 amino acids. CDR1 and CDR2 (germline): LNHNV, YYDKDF (reference sequence). CDR3 region: CATSRPELGGNTEAFF. The CDR3 bases are TGTGCCACCAGCAGACCAGAATTAGGGGGGAACACTGAAGCTTTCTTT.

This clonotype was counted at least ten times. The chain has TRBV24-1 and TRBJ2-1, with TRBD2 identical over 14 bases. The V segment lost 2 bases and the J segment 3 bases; nucleotides outside the gene matches: 2. CDR3 length: 17 residues. The germline V gene has CDR1 KGHDR and CDR2 SFDVKD. In DNA, the CDR3 is TGTGCCACCAGTGATTCCGGGACTAGCGGGAGCTACAATGAGCAGTTCTTC. Its protein product is CATSDSGTSGSYNEQFF.

The CDR3 loop is CASSRETGAYEQYF. CDR3 coding DNA: TGTGCCAGCAGTAGAGAGACGGGAGCCTACGAGCAGTACTTC. J is TRBJ2-7 and V is TRBV25-1; TRBD2 is a possible D gene (6 bases). Looked up from germline, CDR1 is MGHDK and CDR2 is SYGVNS. Trimming removed 5 bases from V and 2 bases from J, with 13 bases in between. CDR3 length: 14 residues.

This rearrangement joins TRBV7-8 to TRBJ2-1; a possible D gene is TRBD1 (5 bases). CDR1 and CDR2 (germline): SGHVS, FQNEAQ. This CDR3 region has 17 residues. V was trimmed by 1 base and J by 5 bases, leaving 18 bases between them. The CDR3 is CASSLESRYVGDNEQFF. DNA for the CDR3: TGTGCCAGCAGCTTAGAAAGCCGATACGTAGGGGACAATGAGCAGTTCTTC. The entire variable domain, with the rest obtained from reference TRBV7-8 and TRBJ2-1, is as follows: GAGVSQSPRYKVAKRGQDVALRCDPISGHVSLFWYQQALGQGPEFLTYFQNEAQLDKSGLPSDRFFAERPEGSVSTLKIQRTQQEDSAVYLCASSLESRYVGDNEQFFGPGTRLTVL.

This chain links TRBV25-1 with TRBJ1-1; 7 positions match TRBD1. Losses at the gene ends were 10 bases for V and 6 bases for J; bases not matched to a gene: 5. The germline gives CDR1 MGHDK, CDR2 SYGVNS. The CDR3 loop spans 11 amino acids. CDR3 sequence (DNA): TGTGCCATGACAGGGTTCCCTGAAGCTTTCTTT. Protein sequence: CAMTGFPEAFF.

This clonotype was recorded at least ten times. V gene TRBV5-6 combines with J gene TRBJ1-2; no definite D call. The CDR3 extends over 12 amino acids. Germline V gene sequence: CDR1 SGHDT, CDR2 YYEEEE. V was pared by 1 base and J by 7 bases, with 8 bases between. This CDR3 reads CASSLSGSGYTF. The CDR3 nucleotides are TGTGCCAGCAGCTTGTCTGGGAGTGGCTACACCTTC.

The chain employs TRBV4-3 and TRBJ2-5; possibly TRBD1 for D (7 bases). The germline CDR1 and CDR2 sequences are LGHNA and YSLEER. V shed 0 bases and J shed 5 bases, with 13 bases lying between them. The CDR3 is 15 residues long. As DNA, the CDR3 is TGCGCCAGCAGCCAAGATCAGGGGGGAGCGGAGACCCAGTACTTC. It yields the protein CASSQDQGGAETQYF.

V and J are TRBV11-2 and TRBJ2-1; 12 bases agree with TRBD2. The CDR3 runs 15 residues. Germline CDR1 is SGHAT and CDR2 is FQNNGV. V lost 1 base to trimming and J lost 8 bases; unmatched junction nucleotides: 3. The DNA of the CDR3 is TGTGCCAGCAGCTTAGGGACTAGCGGGATGGATGAGCAGTTCTTC. It translates to CASSLGTSGMDEQFF.

This CDR3 reads CASSGVEDYEQYF. DNA for the CDR3: TGTGCCAGCAGCGGGGTAGAGGACTACGAGCAGTACTTC. The rearrangement joins TRBV9 to TRBJ2-7; D is uncertain. V was pared by 3 bases and J by 3 bases, with 10 bases between. CDR1 SGDLS and CDR2 YYNGEE come from the germline V gene. The CDR3 length is 13 residues.

Points on this clonotype: The junction differs from germline at one of its ends, possibly a read error. V gene TRBV6-2 or TRBV6-3 combines with J gene TRBJ2-2, with TRBD2 identical over 11 bases. Germline assignment: CDR1 MNHEY and CDR2 SVGEGT. The CDR3 totals 16 residues. CDR3 DNA sequence: TGTGTCAGCAGCCTAACTAGCGGGAGCGGGACCGGGGAGCTGTTTTTT. Translated, it gives CVSSLTSGSGTGELFF.

The V and J genes are TRBV6-1 and TRBJ1-1; the D is unclear. V gave up 8 bases and J gave up 1 base, with 20 bases separating them. Germline V gene lookup returns CDR1 MNHNS and CDR2 SASEGT. The CDR3 covers 16 residues. This CDR3 is CASLRNRRVTNTEAFF. CDR3 DNA sequence: TGTGCCAGCTTACGTAACCGAAGGGTCACGAACACTGAAGCTTTCTTT.

This clonotype has at least ten counts. V is TRBV2 and J is TRBJ2-3, with TRBD1 matching 7 bases. The length of the CDR3 is 16 residues. Unmatched junction bases numbered 8, after V lost 4 bases and J lost 1 base. Germline CDR1 and CDR2: SNHLY and FYNNEI. This CDR3 reads CASSVQGGYGTDTQYF. DNA of the CDR3: TGTGCCAGCAGTGTACAAGGGGGCTACGGCACAGATACGCAGTATTTT. The variable domain in full, with the rest retrieved from reference TRBV2 and TRBJ2-3, is EPEVTQTPSHQVTQMGQEVILRCVPISNHLYFYWYRQILGQKVEFLVSFYNNEISEKSEIFDDQFSVERPDGSNFTLKIRSTKLEDSAMYFCASSVQGGYGTDTQYFGPGTRLTVL.

On this clonotype: The germline gene is not matched at one end of the junction; a read error may be the cause. The chain combines TRBV10-3 with TRBJ2-7; D possibly corresponds to TRBD2 (5 bases). CDR1 and CDR2 from the germline V gene are ENHRY and SYGVKD. The CDR3 loop spans 16 amino acids. In nucleotides, the CDR3 is TGTGCCATTAGTGAGTCCAGCGGCGGTGCATCCTACGAGCAGTACTTC. It codes for CAISESSGGASYEQYF.

This clonotype was recorded many times. The chain employs TRBV4-3 and TRBJ2-5; 9 bases agree with TRBD2. The CDR3 has 16 amino acids. Losses at the gene ends were 0 bases for V and 1 base for J; bases not matched to a gene: 3. The germline V gene has CDR1 LGHNA and CDR2 YSLEER. The CDR3 sequence: CASSQELAGFQETQYF. For the CDR3, the DNA is TGCGCCAGCAGCCAAGAACTAGCGGGCTTCCAAGAGACCCAGTACTTC.

This chain connects TRBV7-8 to TRBJ1-1, with D hard to call. Germline CDR1 SGHVS, CDR2 FQNEAQ. The CDR3 is made up of 12 amino acids. Trimming shortened V by 4 bases and J by 8 bases, and 11 bases separated the two germline ends. The CDR3 is CASSSMTWEAFF. Here the CDR3 DNA reads TGTGCCAGCAGCTCTATGACTTGGGAAGCTTTCTTT.

This chain links TRBV4-1 with TRBJ2-5, with D possibly TRBD2 on 6 matching bases. The CDR3 runs to 15 residues. Trimming removed 6 bases at V and 2 bases at J, with 16 bases between. Looked up from germline, CDR1 is MGHRA and CDR2 is YSYEKL. In nucleotides, the CDR3 is TGCGCCAGCAGACAGGCGGGACGGCAACAAGAGACCCAGTACTTC. Translated, it gives CASRQAGRQQETQYF.

This clonotype was observed a single time. V usage is TRBV20-1 and J usage is TRBJ1-1; perhaps TRBD1 as D (5 bases). There are 13 residues in the CDR3. V gave up 0 bases and J gave up 12 bases, with 17 bases separating them. Germline values: CDR1 DFQATT, CDR2 SNEGSKA (reference sequence). The CDR3 sequence: CSARDTGTLSSFF. The CDR3 nucleotides read TGCAGTGCTAGAGATACGGGGACCTTGTCGTCTTTCTTT.

Notes on this clonotype: A much larger clonotype is one base distant, so this may be a read error. This sequence joins TRBV19 and TRBJ2-7, with TRBD2 matching 12 bases. Germline V CDR1 and CDR2: LNHDA, SQIVND (reference sequence). J was trimmed by 2 bases and V by 5 bases; bases with no gene match: 13. This CDR3 comprises 18 residues. The CDR3 here is CASSASGRGPTAPYEQYF. CDR3 DNA sequence: TGTGCCAGTAGTGCTAGCGGGAGGGGTCCGACGGCCCCCTACGAGCAGTACTTC.

This clonotype came up many times. The V gene is TRBV5-5, the J gene TRBJ1-6, with 10 bases aligning to TRBD1. Trimming took 2 bases from V and 4 from J; bases not matched to a gene: 3. The CDR3 extends over 16 amino acids. Germline lookup yields CDR1 SGHKS and CDR2 YYEKEE (reference sequence). The CDR3 loop reads CASSFLDRGYNSPLHF. The CDR3 DNA reads TGTGCCAGCAGCTTCCTGGACAGGGGGTATAATTCACCCCTCCACTTT.